The clone carrying this T cell receptor (beta chain) turned up a few times. Its antigen is undetermined. RNA transcripts yielded amplified TCR beta CDR3 regions. During a first-round RT-PCR of the TCR CDR3, the HTBI primer set was used. TCRdb passed the multiplex PCR reads through MiXCR, listing each CDR3 protein once. Of 640,000 or so distinct CDR3 sequences detected, approximately 15% appear once; the ten largest clones hold around 4.5%. The sample comes from a study of T cells in Graves' hyperthyroidism and ophthalmopathy. The CDR3 is 12 residues long. V was cut by 4 bases and J by 3 bases, with 6 bases left in between. The germline V gene has CDR1 SQVTM and CDR2 ANQGSEA. Broader study findings: Onset of ophthalmopathy came a median around 6.5 months after the model predicted it.

The sequence was obtained from a woman aged 40 to 49 with Graves' ophthalmopathy. This chain joins TRBV29-1 and TRBJ2-2; D unclear. Source material: blood. CDR3 sequence: CSVVLYTGELFF. Here the CDR3 DNA reads TGCAGCGTTGTTTTATACACCGGGGAGCTGTTTTTT.